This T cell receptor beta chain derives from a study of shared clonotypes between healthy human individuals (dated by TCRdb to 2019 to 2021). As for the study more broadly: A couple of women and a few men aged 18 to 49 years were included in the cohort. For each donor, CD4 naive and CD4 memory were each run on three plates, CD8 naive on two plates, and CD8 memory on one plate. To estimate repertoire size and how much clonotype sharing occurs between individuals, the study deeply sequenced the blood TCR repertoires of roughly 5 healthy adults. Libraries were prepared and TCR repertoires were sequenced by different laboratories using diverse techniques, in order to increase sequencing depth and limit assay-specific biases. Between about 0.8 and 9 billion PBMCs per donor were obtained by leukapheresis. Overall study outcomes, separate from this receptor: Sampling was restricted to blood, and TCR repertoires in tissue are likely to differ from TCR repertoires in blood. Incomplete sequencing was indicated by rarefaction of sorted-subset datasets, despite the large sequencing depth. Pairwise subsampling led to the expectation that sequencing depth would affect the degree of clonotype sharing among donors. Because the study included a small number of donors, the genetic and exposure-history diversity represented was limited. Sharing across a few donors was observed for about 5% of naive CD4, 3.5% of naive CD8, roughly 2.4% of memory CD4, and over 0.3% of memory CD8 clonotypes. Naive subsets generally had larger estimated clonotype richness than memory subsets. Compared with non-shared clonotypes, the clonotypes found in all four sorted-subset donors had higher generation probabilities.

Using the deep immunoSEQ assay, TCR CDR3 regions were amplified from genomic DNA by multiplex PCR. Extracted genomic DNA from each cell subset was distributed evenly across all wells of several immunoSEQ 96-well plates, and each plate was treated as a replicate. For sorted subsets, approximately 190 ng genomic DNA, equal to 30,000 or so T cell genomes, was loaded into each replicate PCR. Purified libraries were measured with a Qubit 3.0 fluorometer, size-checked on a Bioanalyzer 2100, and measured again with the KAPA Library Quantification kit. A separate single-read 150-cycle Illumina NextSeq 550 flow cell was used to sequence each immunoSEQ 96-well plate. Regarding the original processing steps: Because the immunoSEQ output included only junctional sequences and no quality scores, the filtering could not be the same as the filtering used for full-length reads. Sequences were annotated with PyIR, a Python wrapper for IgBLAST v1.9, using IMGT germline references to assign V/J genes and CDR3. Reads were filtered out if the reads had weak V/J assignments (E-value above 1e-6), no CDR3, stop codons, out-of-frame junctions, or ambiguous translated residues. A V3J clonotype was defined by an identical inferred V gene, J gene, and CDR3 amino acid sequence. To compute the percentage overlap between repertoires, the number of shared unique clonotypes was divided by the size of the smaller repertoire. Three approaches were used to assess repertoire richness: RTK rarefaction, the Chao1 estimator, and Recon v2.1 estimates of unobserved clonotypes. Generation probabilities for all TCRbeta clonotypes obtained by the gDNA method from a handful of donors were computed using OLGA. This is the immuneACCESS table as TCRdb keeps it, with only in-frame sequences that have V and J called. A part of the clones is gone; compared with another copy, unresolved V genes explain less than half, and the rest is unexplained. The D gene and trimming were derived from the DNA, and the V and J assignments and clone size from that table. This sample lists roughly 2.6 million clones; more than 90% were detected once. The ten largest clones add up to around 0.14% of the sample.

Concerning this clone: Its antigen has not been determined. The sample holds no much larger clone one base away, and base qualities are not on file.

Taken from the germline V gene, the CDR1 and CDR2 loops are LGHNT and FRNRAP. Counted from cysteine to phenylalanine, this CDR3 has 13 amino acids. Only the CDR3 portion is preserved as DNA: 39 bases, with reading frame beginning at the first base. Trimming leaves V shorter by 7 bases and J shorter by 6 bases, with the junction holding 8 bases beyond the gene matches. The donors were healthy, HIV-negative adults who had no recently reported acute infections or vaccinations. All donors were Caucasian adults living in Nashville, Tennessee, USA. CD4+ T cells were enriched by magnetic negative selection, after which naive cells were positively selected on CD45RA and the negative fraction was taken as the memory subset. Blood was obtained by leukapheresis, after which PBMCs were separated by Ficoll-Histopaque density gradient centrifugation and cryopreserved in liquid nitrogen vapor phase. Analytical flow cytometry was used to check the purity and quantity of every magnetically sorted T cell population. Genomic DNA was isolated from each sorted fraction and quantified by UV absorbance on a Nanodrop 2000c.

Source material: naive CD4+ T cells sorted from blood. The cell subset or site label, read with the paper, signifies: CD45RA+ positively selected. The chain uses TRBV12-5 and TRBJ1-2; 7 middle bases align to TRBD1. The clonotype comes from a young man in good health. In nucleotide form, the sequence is TGTGCTAGTGCCCCGGACAGGAGCAATGGCTACACCTTC. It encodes CASAPDRSNGYTF.